Detailed here is one T cell receptor (beta chain). Its antigen is as yet unknown. This entry comes from a study of cytomegalovirus exposure and HLA in healthy donors. Whole-study results and caveats: Within an earlier analysis, most TCR beta V segments proved productive either about 87% or about 30% of the time. Later on, an analysis tied under 20,000 TCR beta sequences to HLA alleles at 0.05 false discovery rate. An Asian-associated ancestry cluster reportedly showed fewer N-insertions than the approximately 690-donor mean in a later analysis.

Trimming shortened V by 6 bases and J by 6 bases, and 18 bases separated the two germline ends. This CDR3 comprises 16 residues. Though nominally healthy at sampling, donors likely had unrecorded immune exposures. The PCR was carried out with 60 Vbeta primers and 13 Jbeta primers. TCRdb keeps only in-frame clones here, not all; method: immunoSEQ multiplex PCR. This table holds under 200,000 clones, 77% found once. The sequencing input was PBMCs. V usage is TRBV23-1 and J usage is TRBJ1-6; the D is unclear. TRBV23-1 is an open reading frame whose function is uncertain. The receptor comes from a middle-aged woman in good health and CMV-seropositive. The CDR3: CASSPPYRAPNSPLHF. CDR3 nucleotide sequence: TGCGCCAGCAGCCCCCCCTACAGAGCCCCTAATTCACCCCTCCACTTT.